This entry is about one T cell receptor beta chain. These data belong to a study of T cell changes during pregnancy in multiple sclerosis. The protocol was immunoSEQ multiplex PCR, while the TCRdb copy is restricted to in-frame clones and leaves out a portion. The sample holds 45,000 to 65,000 clones, approximately 90% seen once. The CDR3 sequence is 14 residues long. V shed 5 bases and J 11 bases; nucleotides not matched to a gene: 13. CDR1 and CDR2 from the germline V gene are SGHTA and FQGNSA. This sequence joins TRBV7-2 and TRBJ2-3; 7 nucleotides match TRBD1. The clonotype was recovered from a female donor in good health, enrolled as a control in a pregnancy study. Sequencing was performed on peripheral blood, taken after pregnancy. The chain's CDR3 is CASSPRDRQYVQYF. CDR3 nucleotides: TGTGCCAGCAGCCCCCGGGACAGACAATATGTGCAGTATTTT. The variable domain in full, completed from reference TRBV7-2 and TRBJ2-3, reads GAGVSQSPSNKVTEKGKDVELRCDPISGHTALYWYRQSLGQGLEFLIYFQGNSAPDKSGLPSDRFSAERTGGSVSTLTIQRTQQEDSAVYLCASSPRDRQYVQYFGPGTRLTVL.